The rows below give T cell receptor beta chains drawn from one sample of a study of T-cell reconstitution after alpha-beta-depleted transplantation in children. TCRdb passed the PCR reads through MiXCR, listing each CDR3 protein once. Among some 240,000 distinct CDR3 sequences, approximately 9.9% were seen once, and the ten largest hold 5% to 5.5%. Material: PBMCs from the stem cell graft donor, obtained from the stem cell graft. These receptors were obtained from a human donor who donated a stem cell graft to a child with SCID. The CDR3 runs from the conserved cysteine through the conserved F or W. The D gene is left open where the match is weak. Not all rows give a size; the values are once, few, many and, for expanded clones, a class.

CDR3 DNA: TGTGCCAGCAGTTACTCCCCTATAAACATTCAGTACTTC
CDR3 protein: CASSYSPINIQYF
J gene: TRBJ2-4
clone size: -
D gene: -
CDR3 length: 13
V gene: TRBV6-6

CDR3 DNA: TGTGCCAGCAGTGAGGGACAGACGGCCCAGCATTTT
CDR3 protein: CASSEGQTAQHF
J gene: TRBJ1-5
clone size: few
D gene: TRBD1
CDR3 length: 12
V gene: TRBV2

CDR3 DNA: TGCGCCAGCAGCTTGGACCCATCCGGACTAGGGAACACCGGGGAGCTGTTTTTT
CDR3 protein: CASSLDPSGLGNTGELFF
J gene: TRBJ2-2
clone size: many
D gene: TRBD2
CDR3 length: 18
V gene: TRBV5-1

CDR3 DNA: TGCGCCAGCAGATTGGAAAATTCACCCCTCCACTTT
CDR3 protein: CASRLENSPLHF
J gene: TRBJ1-6
clone size: few
D gene: -
CDR3 length: 12
V gene: TRBV5-1

CDR3 DNA: TGTGCCAGCAGCTTCGGACAGGGCATGGGTGAAAAACTGTTTTTT
CDR3 protein: CASSFGQGMGEKLFF
J gene: TRBJ1-4
clone size: many
D gene: TRBD1
CDR3 length: 15
V gene: TRBV5-6

CDR3 DNA: TGTGCCTGGAGTGTTCACAGGGTTACCGGGGAGCTGTTTTTT
CDR3 protein: CAWSVHRVTGELFF
J gene: TRBJ2-2
clone size: many
D gene: -
CDR3 length: 14
V gene: TRBV30

CDR3 DNA: TGCAGCTCGGGGAAGGGCACAGATACGCAGTATTTT
CDR3 protein: CSSGKGTDTQYF
J gene: TRBJ2-3
clone size: many
D gene: -
CDR3 length: 12
V gene: TRBV20-1

CDR3 DNA: TGTGCCAGCAGTTCCCCGGGACAGACCTACGAGCAGTACTTC
CDR3 protein: CASSSPGQTYEQYF
J gene: TRBJ2-7
clone size: many
D gene: TRBD1
CDR3 length: 14
V gene: TRBV27

CDR3 DNA: TGTGCCAGCAGGGAAGCCGGGACAGGGGACTACAATGAGCAGTTCTTC
CDR3 protein: CASREAGTGDYNEQFF
J gene: TRBJ2-1
clone size: many
D gene: TRBD1
CDR3 length: 16
V gene: TRBV3-1

CDR3 DNA: TGTGCCAGCAGTCACGATGAGGGGCACGGCAATCAGCCCCAGCATTTT
CDR3 protein: CASSHDEGHGNQPQHF
J gene: TRBJ1-5
clone size: many
D gene: -
CDR3 length: 16
V gene: TRBV12-3/TRBV12-4

CDR3 DNA: TGCGCCAGCAGCTGGGGACAGGGAAGTTCTGGCTACACCTTC
CDR3 protein: CASSWGQGSSGYTF
J gene: TRBJ1-2
clone size: many
D gene: TRBD1
CDR3 length: 14
V gene: TRBV5-1

CDR3 DNA: TGTGCCAGCAGGCTATTTAGCGGGGGGGCCGCAGATACGCAGTATTTT
CDR3 protein: CASRLFSGGAADTQYF
J gene: TRBJ2-3
clone size: many
D gene: TRBD2
CDR3 length: 16
V gene: TRBV7-8

CDR3 DNA: TGTGCCATCAGCTATACGGGGATTGTGGAGACCCAGTACTTC
CDR3 protein: CAISYTGIVETQYF
J gene: TRBJ2-5
clone size: few
D gene: -
CDR3 length: 14
V gene: TRBV10-3

CDR3 DNA: TGTGCCAGCAGTCTCCCCACGTCCCGAGGCTACACCTTC
CDR3 protein: CASSLPTSRGYTF
J gene: TRBJ1-2
clone size: many
D gene: -
CDR3 length: 13
V gene: TRBV12-3/TRBV12-4

CDR3 DNA: TGCAGTGCTAGAGATGGCTATAATTCACCCCTCCACTTT
CDR3 protein: CSARDGYNSPLHF
J gene: TRBJ1-6
clone size: many
D gene: -
CDR3 length: 13
V gene: TRBV20-1

CDR3 DNA: TGTGCCAGCAGTTTATCGGGACAGGGTCGCACCGGGGAGCTGTTTTTT
CDR3 protein: CASSLSGQGRTGELFF
J gene: TRBJ2-2
clone size: many
D gene: TRBD1
CDR3 length: 16
V gene: TRBV28

CDR3 DNA: TGTGCCAGCAGCTTATACTGGGGCAGCACAGATACGCAGTATTTT
CDR3 protein: CASSLYWGSTDTQYF
J gene: TRBJ2-3
clone size: many
D gene: -
CDR3 length: 15
V gene: TRBV7-2

CDR3 DNA: TGTGCCATCAGTGTGGGGACTAACTATGGCTACACCTTC
CDR3 protein: CAISVGTNYGYTF
J gene: TRBJ1-2
clone size: many
D gene: -
CDR3 length: 13
V gene: TRBV10-3

CDR3 DNA: TGTGCCAGCAGGGGAAGTGGTCAGGGTGGTGGCTACACCTTC
CDR3 protein: CASRGSGQGGGYTF
J gene: TRBJ1-2
clone size: many
D gene: -
CDR3 length: 14
V gene: TRBV2

CDR3 DNA: TGCAGCGTCGGGACAGGGGGTTTGAACACTGAAGCTTTCTTT
CDR3 protein: CSVGTGGLNTEAFF
J gene: TRBJ1-1
clone size: -
D gene: TRBD1
CDR3 length: 14
V gene: TRBV29-1

CDR3 DNA: TGTGCCAGCAGTTACGAGGATGGAGTGGGGGCAGATACGCAGTATTTT
CDR3 protein: CASSYEDGVGADTQYF
J gene: TRBJ2-3
clone size: many
D gene: -
CDR3 length: 16
V gene: TRBV6-2/TRBV6-3

CDR3 DNA: TGTGCCATCCAAAAGGACCTTAGCAATCAGCCCCAGCATTTT
CDR3 protein: CAIQKDLSNQPQHF
J gene: TRBJ1-5
clone size: many
D gene: -
CDR3 length: 14
V gene: TRBV10-3

CDR3 DNA: TGTGCCAGCAGCATTGTGGCCGGGACTAGCGTGTACAATGAGCAGTTCTTC
CDR3 protein: CASSIVAGTSVYNEQFF
J gene: TRBJ2-1
clone size: many
D gene: -
CDR3 length: 17
V gene: TRBV21-1

CDR3 DNA: TGCAGTGCCCAACGCACAGGGCAAGAGACCCAGTACTTC
CDR3 protein: CSAQRTGQETQYF
J gene: TRBJ2-5
clone size: many
D gene: -
CDR3 length: 13
V gene: TRBV20-1

CDR3 DNA: TGCAGTGCTAGAGTTATAGGGGCGGTGCATACCATATATTTT
CDR3 protein: CSARVIGAVHTIYF
J gene: TRBJ1-3
clone size: -
D gene: -
CDR3 length: 14
V gene: TRBV20-1

CDR3 DNA: TGCAGAGCTAGTCGGAGGGGGGCAGGAGATACGCAGTATTTT
CDR3 protein: CRASRRGAGDTQYF
J gene: TRBJ2-3
clone size: -
D gene: -
CDR3 length: 14
V gene: TRBV20-1

CDR3 DNA: TGCGCCAGCAGCTTGGCCGTAGGGGGCTATGGCTACACCTTC
CDR3 protein: CASSLAVGGYGYTF
J gene: TRBJ1-2
clone size: many
D gene: -
CDR3 length: 14
V gene: TRBV5-1

CDR3 DNA: TGTGCCAGCAGCTTGGAGAGGGGCGAGCAGTACTTC
CDR3 protein: CASSLERGEQYF
J gene: TRBJ2-7
clone size: many
D gene: -
CDR3 length: 12
V gene: TRBV7-9

CDR3 DNA: TGCGCCAGCAGCATTGGACAGGCGGATAACTATGGCTACACCTTC
CDR3 protein: CASSIGQADNYGYTF
J gene: TRBJ1-2
clone size: many
D gene: TRBD1
CDR3 length: 15
V gene: TRBV5-1

CDR3 DNA: TGTGCCACCAGCAGAGGCGATAGATCCTACAATGAGCAGTTCTTC
CDR3 protein: CATSRGDRSYNEQFF
J gene: TRBJ2-1
clone size: few
D gene: -
CDR3 length: 15
V gene: TRBV15

CDR3 DNA: TGTGCCAGCAGCGACCGGAGCTCCTACAATGAGCAGTTCTTC
CDR3 protein: CASSDRSSYNEQFF
J gene: TRBJ2-1
clone size: many
D gene: -
CDR3 length: 14
V gene: TRBV7-2

CDR3 DNA: TGCGCCAGCACCACCCGGGCTCGACAGGGGATTTTGGGTGAGCAGTACTTC
CDR3 protein: CASTTRARQGILGEQYF
J gene: TRBJ2-7
clone size: many
D gene: TRBD1
CDR3 length: 17
V gene: TRBV5-1

CDR3 DNA: TGCGCCAGCAGCCGTTGGACTACCGAAGAGACCCAGTACTTC
CDR3 protein: CASSRWTTEETQYF
J gene: TRBJ2-5
clone size: many
D gene: -
CDR3 length: 14
V gene: TRBV5-1

CDR3 DNA: TGTGCCAGCACGGGGTGGTACAATGAGCAGTTCTTC
CDR3 protein: CASTGWYNEQFF
J gene: TRBJ2-1
clone size: many
D gene: -
CDR3 length: 12
V gene: TRBV27

CDR3 DNA: TGCAGTGCCAGTTCAAGTGGGCACGGTCAGCCCCAGCATTTT
CDR3 protein: CSASSSGHGQPQHF
J gene: TRBJ1-5
clone size: many
D gene: -
CDR3 length: 14
V gene: TRBV20-1

CDR3 DNA: TGTGCCAGCAGTTTGTATGTGGGGGGGTACAATGAGCAGTTCTTC
CDR3 protein: CASSLYVGGYNEQFF
J gene: TRBJ2-1
clone size: many
D gene: TRBD2
CDR3 length: 15
V gene: TRBV28

CDR3 DNA: TGTGCCAGCAGCCCGACCCCAGGCACTGAAGCTTTCTTT
CDR3 protein: CASSPTPGTEAFF
J gene: TRBJ1-1
clone size: many
D gene: -
CDR3 length: 13
V gene: TRBV6-1

CDR3 DNA: TGTGCCAGCAGTGAAGGGGCAACGGCGAACACCGGGGAGCTGTTTTTT
CDR3 protein: CASSEGATANTGELFF
J gene: TRBJ2-2
clone size: many
D gene: -
CDR3 length: 16
V gene: TRBV2

CDR3 DNA: TGTGCCAGCAGCTTAGAGGGGGGGCGAGAAGAGACCCAGTACTTC
CDR3 protein: CASSLEGGREETQYF
J gene: TRBJ2-5
clone size: -
D gene: -
CDR3 length: 15
V gene: TRBV7-3

CDR3 DNA: TGCGCCAGCAGCCAAGATTTTACAGGCTACTTCTCTGGGGCCAACGTCCTGACTTTC
CDR3 protein: CASSQDFTGYFSGANVLTF
J gene: TRBJ2-6
clone size: many
D gene: -
CDR3 length: 19
V gene: TRBV4-1

CDR3 DNA: TGTGCCAGCAGCCAGGAGGGGGGGGCCTACAATGAGCAGTTCTTC
CDR3 protein: CASSQEGGAYNEQFF
J gene: TRBJ2-1
clone size: many
D gene: -
CDR3 length: 15
V gene: TRBV9

CDR3 DNA: TGTGCCAGCAGTGGACAGGCGGGGGGCTATGGCTACACCTTC
CDR3 protein: CASSGQAGGYGYTF
J gene: TRBJ1-2
clone size: few
D gene: TRBD1
CDR3 length: 14
V gene: TRBV7-2